A selection of T cell receptor beta chains follows, all from one sample in a study of blood T cell repertoires in COVID-19. Data came from immunoSEQ multiplex PCR; TCRdb stores just in-frame clones and leaves some out. The sample contains about 300,000 clones, just under 90% of which appear only once. The specimen sequenced was PBMCs or T cells enriched from blood (not recorded which). These receptor sequences come from a woman aged 50 to 65 who had been exposed to COVID-19. The CDR3 runs from the conserved cysteine through the conserved F or W. The D gene is left open where the match is weak. Clone size appears in some rows only: once, few, many, or a class for an expanded clone.

CDR3nt	CDR3aa	v_gene	j_gene	d_gene	abundance
TGCGCCAGCAGCGGAATGGGCGCGAGTAATGAAAAACTGTTTTTT	CASSGMGASNEKLFF	TRBV5-1	TRBJ1-4	.	.
TGTGCCAGCAGCATGGGGACACTTAGCAATCAGCCCCAGCATTTT	CASSMGTLSNQPQHF	TRBV9	TRBJ1-5	.	.
TGCAGCGTTGATGGGGGGGACAAATATGGCTACACCTTC	CSVDGGDKYGYTF	TRBV29-1	TRBJ1-2	.	.
TGTGCCAGCAGAACGACGGAGATGAACACTGAAGCTTTCTTT	CASRTTEMNTEAFF	TRBV28	TRBJ1-1	.	.
TGTGCCAGCAGCTTGGCGACAGGGGCCTCTGGAAACACCATATATTTT	CASSLATGASGNTIYF	TRBV5-4	TRBJ1-3	TRBD1	.
TGCAGCGTTGAAGGTCAGGGTGGTGGCTACACCTTC	CSVEGQGGGYTF	TRBV29-1	TRBJ1-2	.	.
TGTGCCAGCAGCTTAGCGGGGAGGACTGAAGCTTTCTTT	CASSLAGRTEAFF	TRBV7-2	TRBJ1-1	.	.
TGCGCCAGCAGCCCCGGACACAGTCCCTACGAGCAGTACTTC	CASSPGHSPYEQYF	TRBV5-1	TRBJ2-7	.	.
TGTGCCAGCAGTTTACTTGGGGCCGGCTACACCTTC	CASSLLGAGYTF	TRBV28	TRBJ1-2	.	.
TGTGCCAGCAGTACTCAGGGAGAGCAGTTCTTC	CASSTQGEQFF	TRBV2	TRBJ2-1	.	once